The T cell receptor beta chain under discussion was sequenced for a study of blood T cells in healthy people across ages. Study background: With template switching, about one barcoded beta molecule was captured per two T cells. Study results and limitations: Naive and antigen-experienced cells were not separated, limiting conclusive comparison. Per million T cells, TCR beta diversity dropped about linearly as age rose.

Concerning this clonotype: No antigen is known for it.

The V gene lost 7 bases and the J gene lost 0 bases, with 6 bases spanning the gap. Germline V CDR1 and CDR2: SNHLY, FYNNEI. The CDR3 is 12 residues long. A second PCR, run for roughly 7 to 11 cycles, used a sample-barcoded 5' primer plus a J-beta primer mix. TCRdb re-analysed the 5' RACE reads in MiXCR, keeping a single row per CDR3 protein. The sample includes some 1.4 million distinct CDR3 sequences, approximately 38% seen only once; the top ten take 7.9%. The donors, all healthy, were Caucasians living in Russia, aged roughly 6 to 100. The specimen sequenced was blood. This receptor was taken from a woman under 30 in good health. This chain connects TRBV2 to TRBJ2-5; D uncertain. CDR3 DNA: TGTGCCAGCACCCCGAACCAAGAGACCCAGTACTTC. Amino acids: CASTPNQETQYF.